The 17 T cell receptor beta chains in this list originate from one sample, sequenced in a study of CD8 T cells in Susac syndrome. It was with random hexamers that 0.5 to 1 ug RNA was reverse transcribed. TCRdb reanalysed the immunoSEQ multiplex PCR reads using MiXCR and keeps one entry per CDR3 protein. The table lists over 100,000 distinct CDR3 sequences, about 96% of them singletons. Sequencing used CD4+ T cells from PBMCs. The receptors shown here come from a human donor in good health.

The chain links TRBV27 to TRBJ1-6; D perhaps matches TRBD1 (5 bases). This CDR3 spans 15 amino acids. Germline values: CDR1 MNHEY, CDR2 SMNVEV (reference sequence). V was cut by 2 bases and J by 7 bases, with 12 bases left in between. CDR3 bases: TGTGCCAGCAGTTTAGAGGCGGGGGGGAATTCACCCCTCCACTTT. Translating gives CASSLEAGGNSPLHF.

V gene TRBV2 combines with J gene TRBJ1-2, with 9 nucleotides matching TRBD1. Germline assignment: CDR1 SNHLY and CDR2 FYNNEI. The CDR3 totals 12 residues. J lost 8 bases, V lost 4 bases, and 2 bases had no gene match. The CDR3, as DNA: TGTGCCAGCAGTGGGACAGGGGTCGGCTACACCTTC. Translated, it gives CASSGTGVGYTF.

The chain has TRBV14 and TRBJ1-1; D is possibly TRBD1 (6 bases). The CDR3 runs 14 residues. Per germline, CDR1 SGHDN and CDR2 FVKESK. V lost 6 bases and J 0 bases, leaving 11 bases between the germline ends. The CDR3 nucleotides are TGTGCCAGCAGGTTAGGACAGCTGAACACTGAAGCTTTCTTT. Its translation: CASRLGQLNTEAFF.

The chain combines TRBV12-3 or TRBV12-4 with TRBJ1-2; TRBD1 matches 11 bases. This CDR3 is built from 15 residues. V lost 5 bases to trimming and J lost 6 bases; unmatched junction nucleotides: 8. The CDR3 loop reads CASSPTGQGANGYTF. In DNA, the CDR3 is TGTGCCAGCAGTCCCACTGGACAGGGGGCGAATGGCTACACCTTC.

The rearrangement uses TRBV12-3 or TRBV12-4 and TRBJ2-7, with D possibly TRBD1 on 6 matching bases. This CDR3 region has 11 residues. Trimming left V 11 bases short and J 4 bases short, with 12 bases between. The CDR3 reads CARQVIYEQYF. The CDR3 DNA sequence: TGTGCCCGACAGGTCATATACGAGCAGTACTTC.

V and J are TRBV27 and TRBJ1-6; D possibly corresponds to TRBD1 (5 bases). Trimming took 6 bases from V and 6 from J, leaving 9 bases between them. From germline, CDR1 is MNHEY and CDR2 SMNVEV (reference sequence). The CDR3 is 13 residues long. In DNA form, the CDR3 reads TGTGCCAGCAGCAGACAGTTTAATTCACCCCTCCACTTT. It translates to CASSRQFNSPLHF.

The chain joins TRBV29-1 to TRBJ2-4; 8 nucleotides align to TRBD1. With V trimmed by 6 bases and J by 3 bases, 4 bases remained unmatched. This CDR3 comprises 13 residues. The germline V gene encodes CDR1 SQVTM and CDR2 ANQGSEA. The chain's CDR3 is CSVDDRGKNIQYF. DNA for the CDR3: TGCAGCGTCGACGACAGGGGCAAAAACATTCAGTACTTC.

This chain joins TRBV6-2 or TRBV6-3 and TRBJ1-5; no clear D gene. The CDR3 contains 17 residues. CDR1 is MNHEY, CDR2 SVGEGT, per germline. The ends were cut back, 8 bases at V and 1 base at J, with 21 bases in the middle. The CDR3 here is CASRQPRPIGSNQPQHF. In nucleotides, the CDR3 is TGTGCCAGCCGGCAGCCTCGCCCTATAGGAAGCAATCAGCCCCAGCATTTT.

This sequence joins TRBV14 and TRBJ2-5; 13 bases map to TRBD2. The CDR3 loop spans 17 amino acids. Germline V gene lookup returns CDR1 SGHDN and CDR2 FVKESK. Unmatched junction bases numbered 5, after V lost 0 bases and J lost 4 bases. In nucleotides, the CDR3 is TGTGCCAGCAGCCAAGATTTGGGACTAGCGGGGACAGAGACCCAGTACTTC. It encodes CASSQDLGLAGTETQYF.

The V and J genes are TRBV29-1 and TRBJ1-2; D uncertain. Trimming took off 3 bases at V and 7 bases at J, with 24 bases between the two ends. Looked up from germline, CDR1 is SQVTM and CDR2 is ANQGSEA. The CDR3 runs 16 residues. The CDR3 DNA is TGCAGCGTTGAGGCAGCGGGGAGCACTCTCCTGGGTGGCTACACCTTC. Its protein is CSVEAAGSTLLGGYTF.

V usage is TRBV7-9 and J usage is TRBJ2-7; D is possibly TRBD2 (5 bases). The germline CDR1 and CDR2 sequences are SEHNR and FQNEAQ (reference sequence). V lost 1 base and J 2 bases, leaving 9 bases between the germline ends. The CDR3 runs to 14 residues. CDR3 sequence (DNA): TGTGCCAGCAGCTTAGGGACTGTTGCCTACGAGCAGTACTTC. Translated: CASSLGTVAYEQYF.

The genes are TRBV5-4 and TRBJ2-7; no clear D. V lost 4 bases to trimming and J lost 0 bases, with 8 bases between them. CDR1 is SGHNT and CDR2 is YYREEE in the germline V gene (reference sequence). The CDR3 totals 13 residues. The CDR3 reads CASSRSLSYEQYF. The CDR3 bases are TGTGCCAGCAGCCGATCACTCTCCTACGAGCAGTACTTC.

The count of this clonotype is one. This sequence joins TRBV9 and TRBJ1-2; D is ambiguous. This CDR3 is 12 amino acids long. CDR1 is SGDLS and CDR2 is YYNGEE in the germline V gene. V shed 0 bases and J shed 8 bases, with 8 bases lying between them. The CDR3 here is CASSVGGGGYTF. CDR3 bases: TGTGCCAGCAGCGTAGGGGGAGGCGGCTACACCTTC.

The chain is built from TRBV29-1 and TRBJ2-7, with TRBD2 matching over 9 bases. V gave up 5 bases and J gave up 8 bases; unmatched junction bases: 13. There are 14 residues in the CDR3. The V gene's germline CDR1 is SQVTM and CDR2 ANQGSEA. The CDR3, as DNA: TGCAGCGTTAATAAGCGGGGGGCCCCGGGACAGCAGTACTTC. This sequence encodes CSVNKRGAPGQQYF.

This clonotype was detected only once. This chain uses TRBV20-1 with TRBJ1-3; no reliable D call. Germline CDR1 reads DFQATT; CDR2 reads SNEGSKA (reference sequence). V lost 3 bases to trimming and J lost 2 bases, with 8 bases between them. CDR3 length equals 13 residues. CDR3 DNA sequence: TGCAGTGCTAGTCCCAACGCTGGAAACACCATATATTTT. This gives the protein CSASPNAGNTIYF.

This chain connects TRBV2 to TRBJ2-5; TRBD1 matches at 9 bases. CDR1 is SNHLY and CDR2 is FYNNEI in the germline V gene. The CDR3 runs 15 residues. J gave up 2 bases and V 6 bases, and 7 bases lay outside the gene matches. In DNA, the CDR3 is TGTGCCAGCAGGGGGACAGGGAGTATACAAGAGACCCAGTACTTC. Residues: CASRGTGSIQETQYF.

This sequence joins TRBV10-3 and TRBJ2-7, with D tentatively TRBD1 (5 bases). Germline V CDR1 and CDR2: ENHRY, SYGVKD. V was clipped by 8 bases and J by 7 bases, with 15 bases between them. This CDR3 region has 12 residues. The CDR3 nucleotides read TGTGCCATCTCCTCAACAGGCTGGGAGCAGTACTTC. Translating gives CAISSTGWEQYF.